The source of this TCR beta chain is a study of early T cells in non-severe SARS-CoV-2 infection. Study context: Sequencing of unsorted whole blood was done on bulk RNA, leaving chains unpaired.

Germline lookup yields CDR1 SGHTA and CDR2 FQGNSA. Trimming at V came to 5 bases and at J to 5 bases, leaving 3 bases not matched to a gene. The CDR3 contains 13 residues. Regarding the study as a whole: Comparison of clonotypes with VDJdb favored anti-spike CD8 responses while missing private and CD4 specificities.

cDNA molecules, individually, were tagged with unique molecular identifiers. TCRdb fed the 5' RACE reads into MiXCR, producing one record per CDR3 protein. The table shows over 50,000 distinct CDR3 sequences, with almost 9.5% occurring only once. This clonotype was seen only a few times. Its specificity is unknown. The source material was whole blood. This TCR was recovered from an adult who was a healthcare worker with PCR-confirmed SARS-CoV-2 infection or an uninfected control (not recorded which). V and J are TRBV7-2 and TRBJ1-5; TRBD1 agrees at 7 bases. The CDR3 DNA is TGTGCCAGCAGCGGGGACAGAGATCAGCCCCAGCATTTT. It codes for CASSGDRDQPQHF.